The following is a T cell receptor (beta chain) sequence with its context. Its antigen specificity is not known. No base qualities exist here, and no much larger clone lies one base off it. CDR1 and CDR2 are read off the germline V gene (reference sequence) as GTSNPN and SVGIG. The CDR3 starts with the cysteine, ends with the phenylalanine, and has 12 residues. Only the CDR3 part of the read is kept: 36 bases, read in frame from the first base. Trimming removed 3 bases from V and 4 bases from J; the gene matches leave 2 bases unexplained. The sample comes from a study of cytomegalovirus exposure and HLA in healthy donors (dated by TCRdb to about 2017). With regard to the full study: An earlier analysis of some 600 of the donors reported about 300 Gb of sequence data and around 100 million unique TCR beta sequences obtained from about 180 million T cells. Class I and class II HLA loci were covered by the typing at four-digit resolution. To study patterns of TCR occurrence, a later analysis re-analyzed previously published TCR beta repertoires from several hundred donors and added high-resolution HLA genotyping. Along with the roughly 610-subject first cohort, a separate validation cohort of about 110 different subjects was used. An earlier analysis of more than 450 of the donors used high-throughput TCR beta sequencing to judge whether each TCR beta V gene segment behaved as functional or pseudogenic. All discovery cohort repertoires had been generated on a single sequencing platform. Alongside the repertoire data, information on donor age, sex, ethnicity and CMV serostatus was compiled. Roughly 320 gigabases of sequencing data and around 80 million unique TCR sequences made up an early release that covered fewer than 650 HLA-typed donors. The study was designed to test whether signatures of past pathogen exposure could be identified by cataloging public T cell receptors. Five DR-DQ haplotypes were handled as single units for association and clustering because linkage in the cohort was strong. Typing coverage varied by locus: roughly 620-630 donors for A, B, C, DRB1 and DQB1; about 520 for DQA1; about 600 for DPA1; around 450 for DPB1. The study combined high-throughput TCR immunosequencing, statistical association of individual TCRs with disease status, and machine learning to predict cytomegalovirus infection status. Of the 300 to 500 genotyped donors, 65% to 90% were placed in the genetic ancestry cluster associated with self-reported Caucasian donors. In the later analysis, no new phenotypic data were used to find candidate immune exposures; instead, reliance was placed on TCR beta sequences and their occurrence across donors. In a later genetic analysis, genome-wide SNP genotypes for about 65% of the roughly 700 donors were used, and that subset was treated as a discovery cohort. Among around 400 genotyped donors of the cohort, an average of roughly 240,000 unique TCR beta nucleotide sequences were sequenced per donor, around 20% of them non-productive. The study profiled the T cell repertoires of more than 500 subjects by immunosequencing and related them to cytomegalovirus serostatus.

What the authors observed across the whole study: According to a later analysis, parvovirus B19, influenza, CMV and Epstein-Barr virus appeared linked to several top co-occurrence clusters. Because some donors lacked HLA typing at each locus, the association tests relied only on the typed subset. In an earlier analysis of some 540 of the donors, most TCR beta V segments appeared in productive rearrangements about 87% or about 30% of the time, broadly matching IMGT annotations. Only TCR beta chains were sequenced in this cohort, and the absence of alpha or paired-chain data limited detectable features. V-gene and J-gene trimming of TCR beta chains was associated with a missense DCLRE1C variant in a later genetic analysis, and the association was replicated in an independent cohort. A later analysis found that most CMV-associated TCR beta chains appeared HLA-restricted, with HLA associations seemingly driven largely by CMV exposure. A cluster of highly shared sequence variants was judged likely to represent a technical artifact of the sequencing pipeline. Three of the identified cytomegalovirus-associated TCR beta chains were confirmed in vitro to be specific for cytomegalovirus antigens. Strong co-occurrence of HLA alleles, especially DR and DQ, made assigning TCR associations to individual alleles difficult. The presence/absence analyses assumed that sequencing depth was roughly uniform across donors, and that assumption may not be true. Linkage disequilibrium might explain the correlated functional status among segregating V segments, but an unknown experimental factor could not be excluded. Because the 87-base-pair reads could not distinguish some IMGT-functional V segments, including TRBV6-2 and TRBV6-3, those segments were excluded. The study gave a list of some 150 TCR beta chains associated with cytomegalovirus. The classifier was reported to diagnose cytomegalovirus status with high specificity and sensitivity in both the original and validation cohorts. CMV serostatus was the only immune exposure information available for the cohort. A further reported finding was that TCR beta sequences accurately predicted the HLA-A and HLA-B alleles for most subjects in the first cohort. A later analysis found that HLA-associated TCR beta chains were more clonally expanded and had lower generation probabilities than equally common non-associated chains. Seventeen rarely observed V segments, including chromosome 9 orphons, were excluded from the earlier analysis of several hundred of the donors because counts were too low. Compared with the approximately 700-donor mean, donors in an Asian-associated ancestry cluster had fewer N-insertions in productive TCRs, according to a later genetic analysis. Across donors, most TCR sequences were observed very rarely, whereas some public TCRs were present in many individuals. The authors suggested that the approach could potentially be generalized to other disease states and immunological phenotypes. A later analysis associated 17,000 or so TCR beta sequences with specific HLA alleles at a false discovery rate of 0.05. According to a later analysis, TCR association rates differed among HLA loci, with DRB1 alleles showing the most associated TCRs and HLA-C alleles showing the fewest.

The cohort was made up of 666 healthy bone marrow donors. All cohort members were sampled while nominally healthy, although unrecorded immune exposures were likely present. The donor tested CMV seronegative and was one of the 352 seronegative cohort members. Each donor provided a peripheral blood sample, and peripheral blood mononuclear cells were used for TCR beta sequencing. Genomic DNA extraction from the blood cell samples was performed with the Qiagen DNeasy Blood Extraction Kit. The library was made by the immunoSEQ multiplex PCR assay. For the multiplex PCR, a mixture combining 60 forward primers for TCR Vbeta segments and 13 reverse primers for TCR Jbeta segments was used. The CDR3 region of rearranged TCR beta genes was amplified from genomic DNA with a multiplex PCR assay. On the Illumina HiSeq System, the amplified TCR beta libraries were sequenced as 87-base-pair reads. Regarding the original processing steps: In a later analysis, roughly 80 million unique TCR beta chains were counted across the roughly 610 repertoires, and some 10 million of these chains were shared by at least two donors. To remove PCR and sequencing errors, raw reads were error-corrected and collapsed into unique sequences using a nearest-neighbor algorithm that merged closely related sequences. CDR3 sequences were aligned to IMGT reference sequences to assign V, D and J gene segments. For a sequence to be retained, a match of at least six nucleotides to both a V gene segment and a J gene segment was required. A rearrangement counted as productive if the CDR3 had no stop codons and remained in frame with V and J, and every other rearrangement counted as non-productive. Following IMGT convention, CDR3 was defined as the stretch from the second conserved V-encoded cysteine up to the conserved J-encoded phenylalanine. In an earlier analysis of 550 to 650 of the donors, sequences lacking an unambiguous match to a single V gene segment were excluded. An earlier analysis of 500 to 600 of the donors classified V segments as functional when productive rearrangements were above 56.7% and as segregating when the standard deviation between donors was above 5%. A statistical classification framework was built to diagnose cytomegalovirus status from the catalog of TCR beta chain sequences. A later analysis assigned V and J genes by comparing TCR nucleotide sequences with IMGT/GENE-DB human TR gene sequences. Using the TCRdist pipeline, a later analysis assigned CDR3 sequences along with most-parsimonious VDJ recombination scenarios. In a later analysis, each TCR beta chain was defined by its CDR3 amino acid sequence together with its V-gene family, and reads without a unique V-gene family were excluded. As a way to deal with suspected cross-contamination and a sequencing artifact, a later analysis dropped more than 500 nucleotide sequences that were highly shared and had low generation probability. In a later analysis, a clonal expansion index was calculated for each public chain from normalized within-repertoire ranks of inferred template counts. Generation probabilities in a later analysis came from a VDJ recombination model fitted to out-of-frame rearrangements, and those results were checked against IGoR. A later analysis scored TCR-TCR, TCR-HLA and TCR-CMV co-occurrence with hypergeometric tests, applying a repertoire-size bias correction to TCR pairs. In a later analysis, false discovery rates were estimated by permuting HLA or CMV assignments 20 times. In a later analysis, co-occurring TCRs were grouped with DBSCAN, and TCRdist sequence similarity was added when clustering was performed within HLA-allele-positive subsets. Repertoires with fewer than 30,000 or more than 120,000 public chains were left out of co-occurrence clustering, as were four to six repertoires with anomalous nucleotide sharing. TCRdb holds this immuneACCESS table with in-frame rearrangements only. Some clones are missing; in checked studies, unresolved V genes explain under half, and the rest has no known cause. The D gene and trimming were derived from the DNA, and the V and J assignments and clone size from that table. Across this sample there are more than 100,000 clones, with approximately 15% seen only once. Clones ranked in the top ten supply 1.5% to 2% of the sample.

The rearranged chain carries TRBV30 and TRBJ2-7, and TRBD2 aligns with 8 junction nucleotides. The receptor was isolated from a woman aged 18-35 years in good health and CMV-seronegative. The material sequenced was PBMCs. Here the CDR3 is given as CAWSRGGYEQYF. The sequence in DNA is TGTGCCTGGAGCCGGGGGGGTTACGAGCAGTACTTC.